Listed here are 30 T cell receptor beta chains from one sample, sequenced in a study of blood T cell repertoires in COVID-19. TCRdb keeps only in-frame clones here, not all; method: immunoSEQ multiplex PCR. Found here are 200,000 to 250,000 clones, about nine tenths of them singletons; the top ten hold around 2.8%. Material: peripheral blood. The receptors here all came from a woman in her fifties or sixties with acute or convalescent COVID-19.

This chain connects TRBV19 to TRBJ1-2; TRBD1 might be the D (5 bases). Germline-derived CDR1 and CDR2 are LNHDA and SQIVND (reference sequence). V was clipped by 1 base and J by 7 bases, with 10 bases between them. The CDR3 is 13 amino acids. The CDR3 sequence: CASSIVAGIGYTF. The DNA of the CDR3 is TGTGCCAGTAGTATAGTAGCAGGGATTGGCTACACCTTC.

The chain recombines TRBV30 with TRBJ2-3, with D possibly matching TRBD1 (6 bases). The CDR3 loop spans 13 amino acids. Trimming took 5 bases from V and 6 from J, leaving 15 bases between them. The V gene's germline CDR1 is GTSNPN and CDR2 SVGIG (reference sequence). CDR3 coding DNA: TGTGCCTGGGCGACAGGCCATAGGGATACGCAGTATTTT. Encoded protein: CAWATGHRDTQYF. Together with reference TRBV30 and TRBJ2-3, the CDR3 gives the full variable domain: SQTIHQWPATLVQPVGSPLSLECTVEGTSNPNLYWYRQAAGRGLQLLFYSVGIGQISSEVPQNLSASRPQDRQFILSSKKLLLSDSGFYLCAWATGHRDTQYFGPGTRLTVL.

The rearrangement links TRBV27 to TRBJ2-2; 12 nucleotides line up with TRBD1. Trimming at V came to 0 bases and at J to 7 bases, leaving 6 bases not matched to a gene. Germline-derived CDR1 and CDR2 are MNHEY and SMNVEV (reference sequence). The CDR3 length is 17 residues. The chain's CDR3 is CASSLSRGQGAVGELFF. The CDR3 DNA follows: TGTGCCAGCAGTTTATCGAGGGGACAGGGGGCTGTCGGGGAGCTGTTTTTT.

This clone was found once. The chain joins TRBV9 to TRBJ2-7, with 7 bases lining up with TRBD1. CDR1 and CDR2 from the germline V gene are SGDLS and YYNGEE. The J segment lost 6 bases and the V segment lost 4 bases, leaving 10 bases of the junction unmatched. This CDR3 contains 14 residues. The CDR3 nucleotides read TGTGCCAGCAGCCCGACAGGGCAATCGGGCGAGCAGTACTTC. Translation: CASSPTGQSGEQYF.

CDR3 in amino acids: CAWSVQRDEQYF. CDR3 coding DNA: TGTGCCTGGAGTGTACAGAGGGACGAGCAGTACTTC. V gene TRBV30 combines with J gene TRBJ2-7, with TRBD2 as a possible D gene (5 bases). V lost 0 bases to trimming and J lost 5 bases, with 8 bases between them. The CDR3 runs 12 residues. Germline assignment: CDR1 GTSNPN and CDR2 SVGIG (reference sequence).

The V call is TRBV4-2, the J call TRBJ1-2; D ambiguous. V lost 2 bases and J lost 0, with 13 bases in between. The CDR3 has 16 amino acids. CDR1 is LGHNA, CDR2 YNFKEQ, per germline. This chain's CDR3 is CASSQWAVTSNYGYTF. CDR3 DNA sequence: TGTGCCAGCAGCCAATGGGCAGTCACGTCTAACTATGGCTACACCTTC.

The V gene is TRBV6-1, the J gene TRBJ1-2; no firm D call. The CDR3 loop spans 16 amino acids. V dropped 2 bases and J dropped 4 bases, with 17 bases sitting between them. The germline CDR1 and CDR2 sequences are MNHNS and SASEGT. CDR3 loop: CASSENGSGYLYGYTF. CDR3 nucleotide sequence: TGTGCCAGCAGTGAAAACGGGTCCGGCTACCTCTATGGCTACACCTTC.

This chain uses TRBV15 with TRBJ2-1; 9 bases fit TRBD2. The length of the CDR3 is 15 residues. V shed 1 base, J shed 6 bases, and the junction held 4 bases outside the gene matches. The germline gives CDR1 LNHNV, CDR2 YYDKDF (reference sequence). CDR3: CATSRVAGGANEQFF. CDR3 in DNA: TGTGCCACCAGCAGAGTTGCGGGGGGGGCCAATGAGCAGTTCTTC.

This clone has just a few counts. The CDR3 DNA follows: TGTGCCAGCAGTGAACTTGGCAGGAATTCACCCCTCCACTTT. It encodes CASSELGRNSPLHF. The rearrangement uses TRBV6-1 and TRBJ1-6; D remains unclear. This CDR3 has 14 amino acids. Germline assignment: CDR1 MNHNS and CDR2 SASEGT. The V end was cut by 2 bases, the J end by 7 bases, with 9 bases between.

The genes are TRBV11-2 and TRBJ2-7; possibly TRBD1 for D (5 bases). Between the trimmed V and J ends, which lost 1 base and 0 bases, there was a span of 7 bases. This CDR3 is built from 14 residues. Germline V gives CDR1 SGHAT, CDR2 FQNNGV. Here the CDR3 reads CASSLGRVSYEQYF. DNA of the CDR3: TGTGCCAGCAGCTTAGGCAGGGTCTCCTACGAGCAGTACTTC.

The chain recombines TRBV12-3 or TRBV12-4 with TRBJ2-1; tentatively, D is TRBD1 (6 bases). V lost 6 bases and J 9 bases, leaving 12 bases between the germline ends. CDR3 length: 12 residues. CDR3 sequence reads: CASRQQGPEQFF. Here the CDR3 DNA reads TGTGCCAGCAGGCAACAGGGTCCTGAGCAGTTCTTC.

The V and J genes are TRBV7-8 and TRBJ2-1; 11 nucleotides line up with TRBD2. This CDR3 has 13 residues. The V and J ends lost 3 bases and 13 bases, in that order; junction bases with no gene match: 5. The germline CDR1 and CDR2 sequences are SGHVS and FQNEAQ. The CDR3 sequence: CASSFGTSGVQFF. CDR3 in DNA: TGTGCCAGCAGCTTCGGGACTAGCGGAGTTCAGTTCTTC.

This sequence joins TRBV7-9 and TRBJ2-5; tentative D call: TRBD2 (5 bases). From germline, CDR1 is SEHNR and CDR2 FQNEAQ (reference sequence). This CDR3 has 15 amino acids. V lost 2 bases, J lost 5 bases, and 15 bases lay in between. CDR3 region: CASSLSEGSWETQYF. CDR3 DNA: TGTGCCAGCAGCTTAAGTGAGGGCTCTTGGGAGACCCAGTACTTC.

The genes are TRBV11-3 and TRBJ2-7; a weak D match, TRBD1 (5 bases). The germline V and J ends were trimmed by 3 bases and 5 bases, with 14 bases remaining between them. The germline V gene encodes CDR1 SGHNT and CDR2 YENEEA. The CDR3 runs to 14 residues. The CDR3 bases are TGTGCCAGCAGCTTGGGCAGGGCAGTAAACGAGCAGTACTTC. It is translated as CASSLGRAVNEQYF.

The chain links TRBV19 to TRBJ1-5, with 8 bases matching TRBD1. Germline CDR1 is LNHDA and CDR2 is SQIVND (reference sequence). The CDR3 totals 14 residues. Trimming took 5 bases from V and 6 from J; bases not matched to a gene: 6. The CDR3 DNA reads as TGTGCCAGTAGTGCGACCGGGACAGGTCAGCCCCAGCATTTT. This codes for CASSATGTGQPQHF.

The rearrangement joins TRBV2 to TRBJ2-7; 10 bases line up with TRBD1. The CDR3 has 13 residues. V lost 9 bases and J lost 0; bases outside the gene matches: 2. CDR1 is SNHLY, CDR2 FYNNEI, per germline. The CDR3 loop is CARRTGGSYEQYF. The CDR3 bases are TGTGCCAGACGGACAGGGGGCTCCTACGAGCAGTACTTC.

The chain recombines TRBV18 with TRBJ1-6, with D hard to call. This CDR3 is 15 amino acids long. The V end lost 5 bases, the J end lost 7 bases, and 15 bases lay between the germline ends. Germline V gene data show CDR1 as KGHSH and CDR2 as LQKENI. The CDR3 loop is CASSFRVSENSPLHF. The CDR3 DNA reads TGTGCCAGCTCATTCCGGGTTTCGGAGAATTCACCCCTCCACTTT.

As for this clone: Other DNA sequences in this sample translate to the same CDR3. This chain joins TRBV5-5 and TRBJ1-4, with 11 bases matching TRBD1. V was clipped by 0 bases and J by 8 bases; unmatched bases: 0. This CDR3 region has 14 residues. The germline gives CDR1 SGHKS, CDR2 YYEKEE (reference sequence). CDR3 DNA: TGTGCCAGCAGCTTGGGGACAGGGGGCGAAAAACTGTTTTTT. This translates into CASSLGTGGEKLFF.

In nucleotides, the CDR3 is TGTGCCAGTAGTATTCTCGGAGTCACTGAAGCTTTCTTT. Its translation: CASSILGVTEAFF. This chain joins TRBV19 and TRBJ1-1; unclear D gene. Germline V lookup: CDR1 LNHDA, CDR2 SQIVND (reference sequence). The CDR3 sequence is 13 residues long. V gave up 3 bases and J gave up 4 bases, with 9 bases separating them.

This clone was observed a single time. The chain uses TRBV29-1 and TRBJ1-2, with a tentative D call TRBD1 (5 bases). Looked up from germline, CDR1 is SQVTM and CDR2 is ANQGSEA. The V gene lost 7 bases and the J gene lost 0 bases, with 12 bases spanning the gap. There are 13 residues in the CDR3. CDR3 sequence reads: CSARTYPNYGYTF. CDR3 bases: TGCAGCGCCCGGACATATCCTAACTATGGCTACACCTTC.

The chain carries TRBV6-5 and TRBJ1-1; a possible D gene is TRBD1 (5 bases). Germline V gene data show CDR1 as MNHEY and CDR2 as SVGAGI. Trimming shortened V by 5 bases and J by 0 bases, and 13 bases separated the two germline ends. This CDR3 contains 15 residues. This CDR3 is CASSRRDSLNTEAFF. CDR3 DNA sequence: TGTGCCAGCAGTCGACGCGACAGCCTGAACACTGAAGCTTTCTTT.

The chain is built from TRBV7-3 and TRBJ2-1; 8 bases agree with TRBD1. The germline CDR1 and CDR2 sequences are SGHTA and FQGTGA. V dropped 1 base and J dropped 6; count of bases not matched to a gene: 8. The length of the CDR3 is 16 residues. CDR3 DNA: TGTGCCAGCAGCTTAAGGGCCGGGACAGGTTTCAATGAGCAGTTCTTC. Residues: CASSLRAGTGFNEQFF.

CDR3 bases: TGCGCCAGCAGGGGAACTAGCGGGAATTACGAGCAGTACTTC. This gives the protein CASRGTSGNYEQYF. The chain recombines TRBV5-1 with TRBJ2-7; TRBD2 aligns across 10 bases. Germline loops: CDR1 SGHRS, CDR2 YFSETQ. Trimming cost V 5 bases and J 4 bases; bases outside gene matches: 6. The CDR3 has 14 amino acids. The full variable domain, rest sourced from reference TRBV5-1 and TRBJ2-7, is KAGVTQTPRYLIKTRGQQVTLSCSPISGHRSVSWYQQTPGQGLQFLFEYFSETQRNKGNFPGRFSGRQFSNSRSEMNVSTLELGDSALYLCASRGTSGNYEQYFGPGTRLTVT.

The gene calls are TRBV28 and TRBJ1-5; D unclear. This CDR3 comprises 12 residues. Trimming removed 6 bases from V and 7 bases from J, with 10 bases in between. Germline V gene lookup returns CDR1 MDHEN and CDR2 SYDVKM. For the CDR3, the DNA is TGTGCCAGCAGCCTTAGTCTCCAGCCCCAGCATTTT. It codes for CASSLSLQPQHF.

The chain links TRBV11-2 to TRBJ2-1, with 11 bases identical to TRBD1. Germline V gene lookup returns CDR1 SGHAT and CDR2 FQNNGV. Losses at the gene ends were 3 bases for V and 7 bases for J; bases not matched to a gene: 8. This CDR3 region has 16 residues. The CDR3 loop reads CASSFVDRGPGNEQFF. CDR3 nucleotides: TGTGCCAGCAGCTTTGTGGACAGGGGGCCGGGGAATGAGCAGTTCTTC.

CDR3 DNA sequence: TGCAGTCCCAACGGGGGAACTGAAGCTTTCTTT. Its protein product is CSPNGGTEAFF. This rearrangement joins TRBV20-1 to TRBJ1-1; D might be TRBD1 (5 bases). CDR3 size: 11 residues. V was cut by 8 bases and J by 5 bases, with 12 bases left in between. Germline lookup yields CDR1 DFQATT and CDR2 SNEGSKA (reference sequence).

The rearrangement links TRBV5-5 to TRBJ1-2, with TRBD1 identical over 7 bases. The CDR3 is 14 amino acids. Trimming at V came to 2 bases and at J to 5 bases, leaving 6 bases not matched to a gene. Germline V gene data show CDR1 as SGHKS and CDR2 as YYEKEE (reference sequence). The CDR3 protein is CASSFAGQAYGYTF. The CDR3 DNA reads TGTGCCAGCAGCTTCGCTGGACAGGCGTATGGCTACACCTTC. Full variable domain (remainder filled in from reference TRBV5-5 and TRBJ1-2): DAGVTQSPTHLIKTRGQQVTLRCSPISGHKSVSWYQQVLGQGPQFIFQYYEKEERGRGNFPDRFSARQFPNYSSELNVNALLLGDSALYLCASSFAGQAYGYTFGSGTRLTVV.

The rearrangement links TRBV7-2 to TRBJ2-1; D may be TRBD2 (7 bases). V lost 5 bases and J 7 bases, leaving 15 bases between the germline ends. CDR1 and CDR2 from the germline V gene are SGHTA and FQGNSA. This CDR3 is 14 amino acids long. The CDR3 protein is CASSTPGGRNEQFF. Written as DNA, the CDR3 is TGTGCCAGCAGCACCCCCGGGGGGCGGAATGAGCAGTTCTTC. Based on the CDR3 plus reference TRBV7-2 and TRBJ2-1, the full variable domain is GAGVSQSPSNKVTEKGKDVELRCDPISGHTALYWYRQSLGQGLEFLIYFQGNSAPDKSGLPSDRFSAERTGGSVSTLTIQRTQQEDSAVYLCASSTPGGRNEQFFGPGTRLTVL.

This chain connects TRBV2 to TRBJ1-1; D is unclear. This CDR3 has 15 amino acids. Trimming took 2 bases from V and 4 from J, leaving 14 bases between them. The germline V gene encodes CDR1 SNHLY and CDR2 FYNNEI. The CDR3 DNA is TGTGCCAGCAGTGAACGACAAGTTCTTATCACTGAAGCTTTCTTT. It translates to CASSERQVLITEAFF.

This clone was observed once. The chain employs TRBV28 and TRBJ1-2; the match to TRBD1 covers 8 bases. The V gene's germline CDR1 is MDHEN and CDR2 SYDVKM. V dropped 4 bases and J dropped 5; count of bases not matched to a gene: 9. The CDR3 consists of 15 residues. This CDR3 reads CASSSPGQEYYGYTF. In DNA, the CDR3 is TGTGCCAGCAGTTCCCCGGGACAGGAATATTATGGCTACACCTTC.